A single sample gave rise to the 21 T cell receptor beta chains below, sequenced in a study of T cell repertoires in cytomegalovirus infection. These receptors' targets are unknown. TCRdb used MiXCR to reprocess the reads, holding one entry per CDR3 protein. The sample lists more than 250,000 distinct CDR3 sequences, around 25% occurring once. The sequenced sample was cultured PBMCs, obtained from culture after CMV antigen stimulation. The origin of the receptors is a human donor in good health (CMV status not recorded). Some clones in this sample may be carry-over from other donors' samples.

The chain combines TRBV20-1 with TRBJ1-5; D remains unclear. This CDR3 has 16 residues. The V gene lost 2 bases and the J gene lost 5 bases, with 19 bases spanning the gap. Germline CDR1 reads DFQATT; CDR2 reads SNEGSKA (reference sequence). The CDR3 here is CSARLPGEGLDQPQHF. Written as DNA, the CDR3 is TGCAGTGCTAGACTACCTGGTGAGGGATTGGATCAGCCCCAGCATTTT.

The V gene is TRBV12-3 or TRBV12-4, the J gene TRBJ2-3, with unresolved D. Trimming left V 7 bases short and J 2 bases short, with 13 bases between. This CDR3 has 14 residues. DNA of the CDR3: TGTGCCAGCACCTCAGGAGTTCCCACAGATACGCAGTATTTT. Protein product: CASTSGVPTDTQYF.

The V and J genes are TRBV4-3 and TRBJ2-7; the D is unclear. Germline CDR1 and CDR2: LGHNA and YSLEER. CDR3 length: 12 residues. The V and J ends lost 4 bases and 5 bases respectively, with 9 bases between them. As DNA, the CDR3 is TGCGCCAGCAGCCCCCAGCCCCACGAGCAGTACTTC. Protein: CASSPQPHEQYF.

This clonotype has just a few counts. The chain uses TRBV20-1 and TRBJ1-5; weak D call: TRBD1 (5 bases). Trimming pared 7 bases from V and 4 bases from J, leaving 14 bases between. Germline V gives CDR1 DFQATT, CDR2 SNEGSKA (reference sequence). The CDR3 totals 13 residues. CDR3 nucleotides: TGCAGTGTTAACTCGGGGGTTAATCAGCCCCAGCATTTT. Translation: CSVNSGVNQPQHF.

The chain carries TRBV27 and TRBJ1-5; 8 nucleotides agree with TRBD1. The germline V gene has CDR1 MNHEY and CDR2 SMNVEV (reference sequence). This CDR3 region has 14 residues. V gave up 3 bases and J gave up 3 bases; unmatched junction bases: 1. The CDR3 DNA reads TGTGCCAGCAGTTTGCAGGGGGCCAATCAGCCCCAGCATTTT. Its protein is CASSLQGANQPQHF.

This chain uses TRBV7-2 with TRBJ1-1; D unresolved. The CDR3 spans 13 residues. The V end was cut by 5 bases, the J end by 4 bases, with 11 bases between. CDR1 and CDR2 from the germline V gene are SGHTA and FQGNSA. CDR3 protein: CASSPQSATEAFF. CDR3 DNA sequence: TGTGCCAGCAGCCCCCAGTCTGCCACTGAAGCTTTCTTT.

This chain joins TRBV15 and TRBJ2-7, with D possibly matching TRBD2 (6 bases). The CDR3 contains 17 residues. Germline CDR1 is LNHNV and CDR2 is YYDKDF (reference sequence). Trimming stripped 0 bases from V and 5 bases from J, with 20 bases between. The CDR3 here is CATSRDWVGGPANEQYF. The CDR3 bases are TGTGCCACCAGCAGAGATTGGGTGGGAGGTCCTGCCAACGAGCAGTACTTC.

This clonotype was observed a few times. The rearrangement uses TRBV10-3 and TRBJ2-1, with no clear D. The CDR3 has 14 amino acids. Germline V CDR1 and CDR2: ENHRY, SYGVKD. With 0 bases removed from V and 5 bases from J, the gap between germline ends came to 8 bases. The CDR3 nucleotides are TGTGCCATCAGTGAGTCTGGCGGTCACAATGAGCAGTTCTTC. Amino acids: CAISESGGHNEQFF.

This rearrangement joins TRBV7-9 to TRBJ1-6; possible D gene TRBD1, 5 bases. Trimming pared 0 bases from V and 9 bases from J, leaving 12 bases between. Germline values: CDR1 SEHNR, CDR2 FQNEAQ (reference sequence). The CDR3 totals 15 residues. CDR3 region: CASSLAPLRGSPLHF. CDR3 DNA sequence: TGTGCCAGCAGCTTAGCGCCTTTGAGGGGTTCACCCCTCCACTTT.

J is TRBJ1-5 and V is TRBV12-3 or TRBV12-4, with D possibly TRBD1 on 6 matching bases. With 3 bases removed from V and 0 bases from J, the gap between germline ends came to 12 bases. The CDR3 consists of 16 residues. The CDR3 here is CASSLGTQGSNQPQHF. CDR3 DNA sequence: TGTGCCAGCAGTTTGGGGACACAGGGTAGCAATCAGCCCCAGCATTTT.

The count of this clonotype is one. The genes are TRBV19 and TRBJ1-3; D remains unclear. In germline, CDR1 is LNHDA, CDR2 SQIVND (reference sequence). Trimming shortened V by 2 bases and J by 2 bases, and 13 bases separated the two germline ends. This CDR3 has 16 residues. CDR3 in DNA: TGTGCCAGTAGTATACTGTCACCGGCGCCTGGAAACACCATATATTTT. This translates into CASSILSPAPGNTIYF.

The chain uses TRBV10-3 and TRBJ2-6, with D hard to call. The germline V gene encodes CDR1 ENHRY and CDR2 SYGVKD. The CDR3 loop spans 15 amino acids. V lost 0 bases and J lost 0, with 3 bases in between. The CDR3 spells CAISESGSGANVLTF. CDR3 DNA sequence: TGTGCCATCAGTGAGTCCGGCTCTGGGGCCAACGTCCTGACTTTC.

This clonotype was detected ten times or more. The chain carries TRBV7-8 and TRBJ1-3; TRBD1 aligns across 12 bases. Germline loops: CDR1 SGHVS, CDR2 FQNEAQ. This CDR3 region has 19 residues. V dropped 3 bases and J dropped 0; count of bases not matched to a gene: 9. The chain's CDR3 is CASSFPGQGAVNSGNTIYF. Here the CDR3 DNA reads TGTGCCAGCAGCTTCCCGGGACAGGGGGCGGTAAACTCTGGAAACACCATATATTTT.

CDR3 nucleotide sequence: TGCGCCAGCAGCGGAAAGGGACGGCCGAACACTGAAGCTTTCTTT. Its translation is CASSGKGRPNTEAFF. The V call is TRBV5-1, the J call TRBJ1-1; D is possibly TRBD1 (5 bases). CDR1 and CDR2 (germline): SGHRS, YFSETQ. V was cut by 4 bases and J by 1 base, with 14 bases left in between. The CDR3 is 15 amino acids.

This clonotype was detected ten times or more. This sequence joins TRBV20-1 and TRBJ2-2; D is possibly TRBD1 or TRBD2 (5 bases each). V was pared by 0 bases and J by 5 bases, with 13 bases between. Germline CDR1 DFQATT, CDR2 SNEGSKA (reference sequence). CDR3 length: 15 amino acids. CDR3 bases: TGCAGTGCTAGAGATAGCCAGGGCGGGACCGGGGAGCTGTTTTTT. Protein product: CSARDSQGGTGELFF.

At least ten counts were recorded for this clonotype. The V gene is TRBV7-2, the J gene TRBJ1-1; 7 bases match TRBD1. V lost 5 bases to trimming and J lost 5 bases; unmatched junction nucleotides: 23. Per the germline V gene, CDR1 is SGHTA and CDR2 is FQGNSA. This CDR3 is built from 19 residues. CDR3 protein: CASSPFMTGLQKIRTEAFF. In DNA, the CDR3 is TGTGCCAGCAGCCCCTTCATGACAGGGCTACAAAAGATTCGGACTGAAGCTTTCTTT.

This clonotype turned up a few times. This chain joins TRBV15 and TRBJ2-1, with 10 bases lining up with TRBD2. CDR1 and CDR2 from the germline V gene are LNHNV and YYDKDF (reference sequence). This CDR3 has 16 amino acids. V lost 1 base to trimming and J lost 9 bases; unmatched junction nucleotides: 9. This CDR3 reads CATSRGETSGITEQFF. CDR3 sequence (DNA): TGTGCCACCAGCAGAGGAGAAACTAGCGGGATAACTGAGCAGTTCTTC.

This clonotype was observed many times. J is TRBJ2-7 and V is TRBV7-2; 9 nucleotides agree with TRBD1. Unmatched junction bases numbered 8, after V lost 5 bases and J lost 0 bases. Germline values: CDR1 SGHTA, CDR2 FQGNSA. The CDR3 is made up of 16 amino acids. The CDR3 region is CASSPSGTGSSYEQYF. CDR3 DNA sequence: TGTGCCAGCAGCCCAAGTGGGACAGGGAGCTCCTACGAGCAGTACTTC.

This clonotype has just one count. The CDR3: CASSTGTDIYNEQFF. DNA for the CDR3: TGTGCCAGCAGCACCGGGACCGACATTTACAATGAGCAGTTCTTC. This sequence joins TRBV5-4 and TRBJ2-1; possibly TRBD1 or TRBD2 for D (5 bases each). CDR3 length equals 15 residues. Trimming removed 4 bases at V and 4 bases at J, with 15 bases between. Germline-derived CDR1 and CDR2 are SGHNT and YYREEE (reference sequence).

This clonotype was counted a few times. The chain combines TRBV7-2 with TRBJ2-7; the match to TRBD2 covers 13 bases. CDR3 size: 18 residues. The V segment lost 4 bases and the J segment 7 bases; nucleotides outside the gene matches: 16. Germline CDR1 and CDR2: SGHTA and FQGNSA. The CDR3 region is CASSSRLLAGGSPTEQYF. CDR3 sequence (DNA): TGTGCCAGCAGCTCGAGGTTACTAGCGGGAGGGTCTCCTACGGAGCAGTACTTC.

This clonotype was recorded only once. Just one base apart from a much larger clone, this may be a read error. This chain's CDR3 is CASSPGLAGRTDTQNF. DNA for the CDR3: TGTGCCAGCAGCCCAGGACTAGCGGGTCGCACAGATACGCAGAATTTT. The J gene is TRBJ2-3, the V gene TRBV7-8, with 11 bases aligning to TRBD2. Looked up from germline, CDR1 is SGHVS and CDR2 is FQNEAQ. CDR3 length: 16 amino acids.